This T cell receptor beta chain appears in the sequencing data of a study of neurological immune-mediated disorders. V was cut by 0 bases and J by 2 bases, with 15 bases left in between. This CDR3 is 16 amino acids long. From germline, CDR1 is SGDLS and CDR2 YYNGEE. The authors produced cDNA by 5'RACE using 10-nucleotide random UMIs. From the 5' RACE reads, TCRdb called clonotypes with MiXCR, one entry per CDR3 protein. Of about 59,000 distinct CDR3 sequences in the sample, 24% were seen once. Specified time point: technical triplicate 2. This receptor was identified in a man aged 55 to 70 with HTLV-1-associated myelopathy (HAM/TSP). Source material: PBMCs. V and J are TRBV9 and TRBJ2-7; D is perhaps TRBD2 (5 bases). The CDR3: CASSVERSGTTYEQYF. As DNA, the CDR3 is TGTGCCAGCAGCGTAGAAAGGAGCGGAACTACCTACGAGCAGTACTTC.